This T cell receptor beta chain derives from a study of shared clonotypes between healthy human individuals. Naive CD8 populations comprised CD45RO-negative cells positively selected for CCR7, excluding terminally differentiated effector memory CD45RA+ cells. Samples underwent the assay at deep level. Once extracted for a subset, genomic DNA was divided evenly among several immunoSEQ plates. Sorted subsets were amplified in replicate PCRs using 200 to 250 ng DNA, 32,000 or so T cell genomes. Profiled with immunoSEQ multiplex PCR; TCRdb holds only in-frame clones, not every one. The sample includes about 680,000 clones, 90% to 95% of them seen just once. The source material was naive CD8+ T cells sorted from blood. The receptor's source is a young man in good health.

CDR3: CASRPTGYSNQPQHF. The CDR3 region has the DNA TGTGCCAGCAGACCGACAGGTTATAGCAATCAGCCCCAGCATTTT. The rearrangement joins TRBV6-5 to TRBJ1-5, with TRBD1 as a possible D gene (6 bases). V dropped 6 bases and J dropped 0 bases, with 12 bases sitting between them. Germline CDR1 is MNHEY and CDR2 is SVGAGI. CDR3 length equals 15 residues.